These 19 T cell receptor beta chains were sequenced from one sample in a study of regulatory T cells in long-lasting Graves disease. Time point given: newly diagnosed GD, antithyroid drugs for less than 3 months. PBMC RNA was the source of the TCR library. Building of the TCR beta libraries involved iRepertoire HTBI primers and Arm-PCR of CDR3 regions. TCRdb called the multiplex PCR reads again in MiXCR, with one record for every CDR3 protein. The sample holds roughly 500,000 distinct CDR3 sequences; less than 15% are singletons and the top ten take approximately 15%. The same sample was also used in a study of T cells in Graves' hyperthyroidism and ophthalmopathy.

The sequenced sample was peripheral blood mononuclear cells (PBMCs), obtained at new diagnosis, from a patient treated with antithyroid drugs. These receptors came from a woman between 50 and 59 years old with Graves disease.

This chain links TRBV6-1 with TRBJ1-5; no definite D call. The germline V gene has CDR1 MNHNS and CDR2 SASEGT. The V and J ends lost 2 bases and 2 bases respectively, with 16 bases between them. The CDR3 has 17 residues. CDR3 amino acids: CASSEWAGSGGNQPQHF. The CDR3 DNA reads TGTGCCAGCAGTGAATGGGCAGGTAGTGGTGGCAATCAGCCCCAGCATTTT.

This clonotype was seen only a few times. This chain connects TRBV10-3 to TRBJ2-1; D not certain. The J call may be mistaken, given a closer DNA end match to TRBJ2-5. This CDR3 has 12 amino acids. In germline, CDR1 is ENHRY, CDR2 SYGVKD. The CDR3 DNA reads TGTGCCATTGGACCCCAACCAGAGACCCAGTACTTC. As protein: CAIGPQPETQYF.

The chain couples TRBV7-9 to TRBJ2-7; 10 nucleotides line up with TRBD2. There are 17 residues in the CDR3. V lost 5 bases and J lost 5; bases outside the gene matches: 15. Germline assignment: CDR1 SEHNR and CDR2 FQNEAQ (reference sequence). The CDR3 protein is CASSPGRGLAGEHEQYF. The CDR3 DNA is TGTGCCAGCAGCCCGGGACGGGGGCTAGCGGGAGAGCACGAGCAGTACTTC.

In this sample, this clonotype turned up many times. CDR3 in amino acids: CASSPQTGGNQPQHF. The CDR3 bases are TGTGCCAGCAGTCCGCAGACAGGGGGCAATCAGCCCCAGCATTTT. The chain recombines TRBV28 with TRBJ1-5; 8 nucleotides line up with TRBD1. Germline V lookup: CDR1 MDHEN, CDR2 SYDVKM. The CDR3 has 15 residues. V lost 5 bases and J lost 2; bases outside the gene matches: 5.

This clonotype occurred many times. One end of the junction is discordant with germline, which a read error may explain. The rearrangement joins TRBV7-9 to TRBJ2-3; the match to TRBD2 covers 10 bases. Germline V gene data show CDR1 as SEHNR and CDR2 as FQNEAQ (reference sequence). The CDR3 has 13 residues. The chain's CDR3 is CSSSLWESGRAPF. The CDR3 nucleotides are TGTTCCAGCAGCTTATGGGAGAGCGGGAGGGCCCCCTTT.

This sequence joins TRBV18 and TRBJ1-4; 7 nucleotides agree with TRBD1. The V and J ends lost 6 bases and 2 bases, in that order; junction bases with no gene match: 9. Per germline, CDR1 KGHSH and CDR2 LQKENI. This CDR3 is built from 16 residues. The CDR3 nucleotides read TGTGCCAGCTCGACAGGGCAGGGGTCGACTAATGAAAAACTGTTTTTT. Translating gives CASSTGQGSTNEKLFF. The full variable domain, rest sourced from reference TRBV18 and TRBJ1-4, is NAGVMQNPRHLVRRRGQEARLRCSPMKGHSHVYWYRQLPEEGLKFMVYLQKENIIDESGMPKERFSAEFPKEGPSILRIQQVVRGDSAAYFCASSTGQGSTNEKLFFGSGTQLSVL.

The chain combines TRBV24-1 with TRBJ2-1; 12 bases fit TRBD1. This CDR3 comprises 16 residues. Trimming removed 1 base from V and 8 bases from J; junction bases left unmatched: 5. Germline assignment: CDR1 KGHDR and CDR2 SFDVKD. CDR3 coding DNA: TGTGCCACCAGTGATTTTGGGACAGGGGGCAGCGATGAGCAGTTCTTC. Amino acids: CATSDFGTGGSDEQFF.

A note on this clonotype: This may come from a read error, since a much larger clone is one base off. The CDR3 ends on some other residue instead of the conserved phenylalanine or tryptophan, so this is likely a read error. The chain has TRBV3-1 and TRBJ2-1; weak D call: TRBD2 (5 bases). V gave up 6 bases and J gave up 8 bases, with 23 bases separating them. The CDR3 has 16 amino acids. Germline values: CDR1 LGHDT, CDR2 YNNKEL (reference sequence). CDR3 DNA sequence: TGTGCCAGCAGACCCAGCCGAACTGGCGGGTTTTATGAGCAGTTCTGC. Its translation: CASRPSRTGGFYEQFC.

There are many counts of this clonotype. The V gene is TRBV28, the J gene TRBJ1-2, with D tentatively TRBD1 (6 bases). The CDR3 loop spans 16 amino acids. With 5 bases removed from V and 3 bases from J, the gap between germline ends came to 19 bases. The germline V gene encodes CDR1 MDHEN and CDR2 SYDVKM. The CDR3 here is CASSPKYREIYYGYTF. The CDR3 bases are TGTGCCAGCAGTCCCAAGTACAGGGAGATATACTATGGCTACACCTTC.

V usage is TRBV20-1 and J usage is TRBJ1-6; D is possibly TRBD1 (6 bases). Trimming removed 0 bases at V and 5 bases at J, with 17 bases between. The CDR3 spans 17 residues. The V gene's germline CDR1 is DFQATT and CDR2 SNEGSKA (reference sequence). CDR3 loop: CSARDYRGQANNSPLHF. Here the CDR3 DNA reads TGCAGTGCTAGAGACTATCGGGGGCAGGCAAATAATTCACCCCTCCACTTT.

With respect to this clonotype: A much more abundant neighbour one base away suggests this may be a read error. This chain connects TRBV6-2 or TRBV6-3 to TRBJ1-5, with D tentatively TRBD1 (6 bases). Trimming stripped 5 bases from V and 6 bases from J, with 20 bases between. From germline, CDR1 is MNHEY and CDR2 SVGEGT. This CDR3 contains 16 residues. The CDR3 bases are TGTGCCAGCAGTGAAGTTGCAGGGGCACTCTCTCAGCCCCAGCATTTT. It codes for CASSEVAGALSQPQHF.

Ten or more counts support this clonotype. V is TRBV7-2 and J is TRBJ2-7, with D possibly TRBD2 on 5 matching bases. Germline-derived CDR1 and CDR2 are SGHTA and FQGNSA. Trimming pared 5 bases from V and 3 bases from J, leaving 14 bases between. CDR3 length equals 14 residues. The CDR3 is CASSPPSSYYEQYF. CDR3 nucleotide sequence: TGTGCCAGCAGCCCCCCTAGCAGCTACTACGAGCAGTACTTC.

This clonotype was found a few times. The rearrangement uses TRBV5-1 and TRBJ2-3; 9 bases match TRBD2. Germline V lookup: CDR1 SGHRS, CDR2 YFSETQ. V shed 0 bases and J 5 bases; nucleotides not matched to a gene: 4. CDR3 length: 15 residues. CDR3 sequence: CASSLVAGAGDTQYF. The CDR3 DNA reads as TGCGCCAGCAGCTTGGTAGCGGGAGCGGGAGATACGCAGTATTTT. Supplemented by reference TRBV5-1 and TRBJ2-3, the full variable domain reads KAGVTQTPRYLIKTRGQQVTLSCSPISGHRSVSWYQQTPGQGLQFLFEYFSETQRNKGNFPGRFSGRQFSNSRSEMNVSTLELGDSALYLCASSLVAGAGDTQYFGPGTRLTVL.

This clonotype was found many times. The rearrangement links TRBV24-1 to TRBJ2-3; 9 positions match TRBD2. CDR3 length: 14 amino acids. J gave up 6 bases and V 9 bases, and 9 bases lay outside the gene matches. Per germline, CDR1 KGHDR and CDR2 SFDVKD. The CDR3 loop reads CATGGTSQADTQYF. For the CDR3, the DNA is TGTGCCACCGGTGGGACTAGCCAAGCGGATACGCAGTATTTT.

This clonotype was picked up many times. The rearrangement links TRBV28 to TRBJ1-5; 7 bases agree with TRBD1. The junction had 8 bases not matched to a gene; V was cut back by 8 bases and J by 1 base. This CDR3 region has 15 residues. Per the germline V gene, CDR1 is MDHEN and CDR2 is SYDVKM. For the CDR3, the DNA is TGTGCCAGCGGGACCCCGGGACAGAGCAATCAGCCCCAGCATTTT. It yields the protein CASGTPGQSNQPQHF.

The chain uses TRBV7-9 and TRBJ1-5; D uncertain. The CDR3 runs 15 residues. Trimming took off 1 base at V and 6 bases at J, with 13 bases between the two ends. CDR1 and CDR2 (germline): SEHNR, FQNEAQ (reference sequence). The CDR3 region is CASSLGQGVGQPQHF. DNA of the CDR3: TGTGCCAGCAGCTTAGGGCAAGGTGTTGGTCAGCCCCAGCATTTT. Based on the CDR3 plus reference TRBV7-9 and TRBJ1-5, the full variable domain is DTGVSQNPRHKITKRGQNVTFRCDPISEHNRLYWYRQTLGQGPEFLTYFQNEAQLEKSRLLSDRFSAERPKGSFSTLEIQRTEQGDSAMYLCASSLGQGVGQPQHFGDGTRLSIL.

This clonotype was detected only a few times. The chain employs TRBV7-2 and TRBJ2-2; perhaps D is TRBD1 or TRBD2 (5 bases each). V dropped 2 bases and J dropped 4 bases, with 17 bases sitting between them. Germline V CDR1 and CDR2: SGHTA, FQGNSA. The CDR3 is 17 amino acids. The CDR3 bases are TGTGCCAGCAGCTTATTGGGCACCTCAGGGAGCACCGGGGAGCTGTTTTTT. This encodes CASSLLGTSGSTGELFF.

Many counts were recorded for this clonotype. The CDR3 DNA is TGTGCCAGCAGCTTAGTTACCGGGACTAGCGGCATCAATGAGCAGTTCTTC. It encodes CASSLVTGTSGINEQFF. The chain joins TRBV11-3 to TRBJ2-1; 11 bases map to TRBD2. Germline-derived CDR1 and CDR2 are SGHNT and YENEEA. The CDR3 extends over 17 amino acids. V lost 1 base, J lost 6 bases, and 8 bases stayed unmatched.

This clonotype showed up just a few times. CDR3 protein: CASSIGGTGIDEQFF. The CDR3 DNA is TGTGCCAGTAGTATCGGAGGGACAGGGATCGATGAGCAGTTCTTC. The rearrangement uses TRBV19 and TRBJ2-1; 9 nucleotides agree with TRBD1. The junction had 8 bases not matched to a gene; V was cut back by 3 bases and J by 8 bases. This CDR3 contains 15 residues. Germline V CDR1 and CDR2: LNHDA, SQIVND (reference sequence).